This T cell receptor (beta chain) is from a study of blood T cell repertoires in COVID-19. Study summary: Acute and convalescent COVID-19 samples came from the United States, Italy and Spain. T cells, B-cell-depleted T cells, or PBMCs supplied cDNA or gDNA.

Recruited during active infection, patients (from Seattle) were subsequently followed longitudinally. The V segment lost 0 bases and the J segment 5 bases; nucleotides outside the gene matches: 2. The V gene's germline CDR1 is SGDLS and CDR2 YYNGEE. CDR3 size: 15 residues. Authors' methods: Amplification from reference gene primers served as the basis for estimated nucleated cell counts. TCRdb's copy holds only in-frame clones and misses some; the assay was immunoSEQ multiplex PCR. Clone size and V and J calls were adopted from that table, with D and trimming inferred from the DNA. Of under 200,000 clones listed, approximately 90% are singletons.

The chain joins TRBV9 to TRBJ2-3; 11 bases align to TRBD2. The clonotype comes from a young man with COVID-19, enrolled during active disease. The source material was peripheral blood. The CDR3 sequence is CASSVGGLAGDTQYF. The CDR3 DNA follows: TGTGCCAGCAGCGTAGGTGGACTAGCGGGAGATACGCAGTATTTT.